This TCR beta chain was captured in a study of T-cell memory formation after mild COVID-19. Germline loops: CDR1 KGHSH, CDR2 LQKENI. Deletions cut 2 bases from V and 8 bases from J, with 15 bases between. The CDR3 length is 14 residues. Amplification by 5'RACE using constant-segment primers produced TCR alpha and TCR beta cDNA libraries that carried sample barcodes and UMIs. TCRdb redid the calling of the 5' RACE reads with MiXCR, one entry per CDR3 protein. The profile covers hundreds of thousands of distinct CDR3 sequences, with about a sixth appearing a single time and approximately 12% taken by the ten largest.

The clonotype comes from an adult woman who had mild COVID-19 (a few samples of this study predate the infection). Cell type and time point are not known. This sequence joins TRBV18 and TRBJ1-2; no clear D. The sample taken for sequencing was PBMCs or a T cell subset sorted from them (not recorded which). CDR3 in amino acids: CASSPTSSTGGYTF. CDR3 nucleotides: TGTGCCAGCTCACCAACCTCTTCAACCGGGGGCTACACCTTC.